Presented here are 23 T cell receptor beta chains from one specimen sequenced in a study of metastatic and nonmetastatic thyroid tumors. TCRdb reanalyzed the PCR reads via MiXCR. Found here are 30,000 to 45,000 clones, about 30% of them singletons; the top ten hold about a tenth. All patients reached thyroid surgery having received no treatment beforehand. Sequencing was done on a sample of blood. Receptor source: a male donor with papillary thyroid cancer or a benign thyroid nodule (not recorded which). Some clones in this sample may be carry-over from other donors' samples.

This clone has at least ten counts. One end of the junction is discordant with germline, which a read error may explain. The CDR3 DNA reads as TGTGCTAGCAGCCCGGACTCTGGAAACACCATATATTTT. The encoded protein is CASSPDSGNTIYF. The rearrangement links TRBV7-7 to TRBJ1-3; no reliable D call. Germline-derived CDR1 and CDR2 are SSHAT and FNYEAQ (reference sequence). The CDR3 runs to 13 residues. Complete variable domain (other parts from reference TRBV7-7 and TRBJ1-3): GAGVSQSPRYKVTKRGQDVTLRCDPISSHATLYWYQQALGQGPEFLTYFNYEAQPDKSGLPSDRFSAERPEGSISTLTIQRTEQRDSAMYRCASSPDSGNTIYFGEGSWLTVV.

In its sample, this clone was seen a few times. The chain joins TRBV6-1 to TRBJ2-3, with unresolved D. From germline, CDR1 is MNHNS and CDR2 SASEGT. Trimming pared 10 bases from V and 2 bases from J, leaving 10 bases between. The CDR3 is 12 residues long. CDR3 bases: TGTGCCATGCGATCCGACACAGATACGCAGTATTTT. The encoded protein is CAMRSDTDTQYF.

This clone appeared a few times. V is TRBV18 and J is TRBJ1-2; a weak D match, TRBD1 (6 bases). From germline, CDR1 is KGHSH and CDR2 LQKENI. CDR3 length: 14 amino acids. Trimming shortened V by 0 bases and J by 4 bases, and 9 bases separated the two germline ends. The CDR3 DNA reads as TGTGCCAGCTCACCACCGCCAGGGGCCTATGGCTACACCTTC. Its protein is CASSPPPGAYGYTF.

The chain carries TRBV5-6 and TRBJ2-7; 8 bases line up with TRBD1. V dropped 4 bases and J dropped 0; count of bases not matched to a gene: 6. CDR1 SGHDT and CDR2 YYEEEE come from the germline V gene. The CDR3 length is 15 residues. CDR3 residues: CASSTWTGSSYEQYF. CDR3 in DNA: TGTGCCAGCAGCACTTGGACAGGGAGCTCCTACGAGCAGTACTTC.

The rearrangement uses TRBV4-1 and TRBJ2-4; D is possibly TRBD1 (5 bases). The CDR3 length is 15 residues. Germline V lookup: CDR1 MGHRA, CDR2 YSYEKL. V was clipped by 3 bases and J by 8 bases, with 17 bases between them. CDR3 in amino acids: CASSQAAQGWDIQYF. The CDR3 DNA reads TGCGCCAGCAGCCAGGCCGCTCAGGGATGGGACATTCAGTACTTC.

This clone was detected ten times or more. This sequence joins TRBV19 and TRBJ1-2, with TRBD1 identical over 8 bases. The ends lost 2 bases at V and 8 bases at J; junction bases unmatched: 7. Germline V gene sequence: CDR1 LNHDA, CDR2 SQIVND (reference sequence). This CDR3 is 14 amino acids long. The CDR3: CASSIRQGSDGYTF. The DNA of the CDR3 is TGTGCCAGTAGTATACGACAGGGGTCGGACGGCTACACCTTC.

The rearrangement links TRBV6-2 or TRBV6-3 to TRBJ2-7, with D possibly called TRBD1 or TRBD2 (5 bases each). The V and J ends lost 5 bases and 3 bases respectively, with 14 bases between them. CDR1 and CDR2 from the germline V gene are MNHEY and SVGEGT. The CDR3 sequence is 14 residues long. CDR3 sequence reads: CASSTMMGDYEQYF. The CDR3 DNA is TGTGCCAGCAGTACGATGATGGGGGACTACGAGCAGTACTTC.

The J gene is TRBJ1-1, the V gene TRBV6-1; no clear D gene. CDR1 is MNHNS, CDR2 SASEGT, per germline. The CDR3 has 14 amino acids. Trimming took off 8 bases at V and 6 bases at J, with 19 bases between the two ends. The CDR3 nucleotides are TGTGCCAGCTCTATACAGCCAACGTCGGCTGAAGCTTTCTTT. This gives the protein CASSIQPTSAEAFF.

This clone was detected ten times or more. This CDR3 reads CAISEWGPNTGELFF. The CDR3 DNA sequence: TGTGCCATCAGTGAGTGGGGACCGAACACCGGGGAGCTGTTTTTT. The chain couples TRBV10-3 to TRBJ2-2, with D possibly called TRBD1 or TRBD2 (5 bases each). With 1 base removed from V and 0 bases from J, the gap between germline ends came to 6 bases. CDR1 is ENHRY, CDR2 SYGVKD, per germline. The CDR3 consists of 15 residues.

CDR3 amino acids: CASSQDGEGYTF. The CDR3 DNA follows: TGTGCCAGCAGCCAAGATGGGGAGGGCTACACCTTC. J is TRBJ1-2 and V is TRBV3-1, with D uncertain. This CDR3 contains 12 residues. Trimming cost V 0 bases and J 8 bases, with 7 bases left between them. Germline V gene data show CDR1 as LGHDT and CDR2 as YNNKEL (reference sequence).

The rearrangement links TRBV28 to TRBJ1-3; no firm D call. The CDR3 totals 15 residues. Germline lookup yields CDR1 MDHEN and CDR2 SYDVKM. V gave up 2 bases and J gave up 5 bases, with 13 bases separating them. CDR3 loop: CASSLGRAMRNTIYF. The CDR3 nucleotides are TGTGCCAGCAGTTTAGGGCGGGCTATGAGAAACACCATATATTTT. The full variable domain, with the rest looked up from reference TRBV28 and TRBJ1-3, is DVKVTQSSRYLVKRTGEKVFLECVQDMDHENMFWYRQDPGLGLRLIYFSYDVKMKEKGDIPEGYSVSREKKERFSLILESASTNQTSMYLCASSLGRAMRNTIYFGEGSWLTVV.

By proportion, this clone is medium-sized. V is TRBV27 and J is TRBJ1-2; tentative D call: TRBD1 (5 bases). Trimming shortened V by 6 bases and J by 6 bases, and 14 bases separated the two germline ends. From germline, CDR1 is MNHEY and CDR2 SMNVEV (reference sequence). The CDR3 runs 13 residues. The CDR3 region is CASRIREADGYTF. CDR3 bases: TGTGCCAGCAGAATCAGGGAGGCTGATGGCTACACCTTC.

The chain couples TRBV6-1 to TRBJ2-7, with 7 positions matching TRBD1. The CDR3 is made up of 15 amino acids. Germline V gene data show CDR1 as MNHNS and CDR2 as SASEGT. Germline trimming cut 3 bases from V and 2 bases from J; bases unmatched to any gene: 7. CDR3 region: CASSETGSPTYEQYV. The CDR3 coding sequence is TGTGCCAGCAGTGAGACAGGGTCCCCTACCTACGAGCAGTACGTC.

This clone was detected ten times or more. The chain uses TRBV13 and TRBJ2-1; 16 bases are a match to TRBD2. The germline gives CDR1 PRHDT, CDR2 FYEKMQ (reference sequence). This CDR3 is built from 17 residues. J lost 6 bases, V lost 4 bases, and 6 bases had no gene match. The CDR3 DNA is TGTGCCAGCAGCTCGGGACTAGCGGGAGGGGTTGTCAATGAGCAGTTCTTC. It encodes CASSSGLAGGVVNEQFF.

This chain links TRBV28 with TRBJ2-1; a possible D gene is TRBD1 (6 bases). Germline CDR1 is MDHEN and CDR2 is SYDVKM. Trimming cost V 1 base and J 10 bases, with 11 bases left between them. This CDR3 comprises 13 residues. The CDR3 DNA sequence: TGTGCCAGCAGTTTATTGACAGGTGGCGAGCAGTTCTTC. Its translation: CASSLLTGGEQFF. The full variable domain, with the rest looked up from reference TRBV28 and TRBJ2-1, is DVKVTQSSRYLVKRTGEKVFLECVQDMDHENMFWYRQDPGLGLRLIYFSYDVKMKEKGDIPEGYSVSREKKERFSLILESASTNQTSMYLCASSLLTGGEQFFGPGTRLTVL.

This clone is medium-sized. The same CDR3 arises from other DNA sequences in this sample as well. The chain combines TRBV28 with TRBJ1-2; 8 bases align to TRBD1. This CDR3 is built from 13 residues. Germline values: CDR1 MDHEN, CDR2 SYDVKM. Trimming removed 7 bases from V and 6 bases from J; junction bases left unmatched: 7. CDR3 amino acids: CASITLTGDGYTF. In DNA, the CDR3 is TGTGCCAGCATTACTCTGACAGGGGATGGCTACACCTTC.

The chain joins TRBV11-2 to TRBJ1-6; no definite D call. CDR1 is SGHAT and CDR2 is FQNNGV in the germline V gene. The CDR3 loop spans 13 amino acids. V was shortened by 6 bases and J by 9 bases, with 12 bases between the two germline ends. As DNA, the CDR3 is TGTGCCAGCAGTTACCTGGGAGGTTCACCCCTCCACTTT. Translating it yields CASSYLGGSPLHF.

This clone was seen a few times. This chain joins TRBV28 and TRBJ1-2; tentative D call: TRBD1 (6 bases). Germline lookup yields CDR1 MDHEN and CDR2 SYDVKM. The CDR3 contains 15 residues. The V gene lost 3 bases and the J gene lost 10 bases, with 21 bases spanning the gap. CDR3 amino acids: CASSLLQGLGGVYTF. The CDR3 DNA reads as TGTGCCAGCAGTTTGCTCCAGGGGTTGGGGGGTGTCTACACCTTC.

The gene calls are TRBV5-1 and TRBJ1-1; 10 bases line up with TRBD1. Germline V CDR1 and CDR2: SGHRS, YFSETQ. J gave up 5 bases and V 4 bases, and 5 bases lay outside the gene matches. CDR3 size: 14 residues. CDR3 region: CASSVRDRGTEAFF. In DNA, the CDR3 is TGCGCCAGCAGCGTCCGGGACAGGGGAACTGAAGCTTTCTTT.

By proportion, this clone is medium-sized. The rearrangement joins TRBV12-3 or TRBV12-4 to TRBJ2-3; TRBD2 agrees at 11 bases. CDR3 length: 12 amino acids. The ends lost 6 bases at V and 11 bases at J; junction bases unmatched: 4. The DNA of the CDR3 is TGTGCCAGCAGAGGGACTAGCGGTAAGCAGTATTTT. Protein: CASRGTSGKQYF.

This clone was observed at least ten times. The V call is TRBV7-3, the J call TRBJ2-3; the match to TRBD2 covers 8 bases. This CDR3 region has 17 residues. V gave up 0 bases and J gave up 1 base; unmatched junction bases: 6. The germline CDR1 and CDR2 sequences are SGHTA and FQGTGA. The CDR3 bases are TGTGCCAGCAGCTTAACGGTAGCGGGATATGGCACAGATACGCAGTATTTT. This codes for CASSLTVAGYGTDTQYF.

Only a few counts were recorded for this clone. V is TRBV6-5 and J is TRBJ2-7; 8 bases agree with TRBD1. Looked up from germline, CDR1 is MNHEY and CDR2 is SVGAGI. Unmatched junction bases numbered 8, after V lost 4 bases and J lost 6 bases. This CDR3 region has 14 residues. This CDR3 reads CASSSPGTGSEQYF. As DNA, the CDR3 is TGTGCCAGCAGTTCCCCCGGGACAGGTAGCGAGCAGTACTTC.

This clone has only a few counts. The V and J genes are TRBV28 and TRBJ1-2, with D uncertain. CDR1 and CDR2 from the germline V gene are MDHEN and SYDVKM. V lost 1 base and J lost 4, with 4 bases in between. The length of the CDR3 is 12 residues. The CDR3 is CASSLLTYGYTF. CDR3 DNA: TGTGCCAGCAGTTTATTGACCTATGGCTACACCTTC.